Following are 8 T cell receptor beta chains from one sample sequenced in a study of blood T cell repertoires in COVID-19. This table comes from immunoSEQ multiplex PCR, and its TCRdb copy is limited to in-frame clones, with some not included. In the table there are roughly 200,000 clones, roughly 80% of which are singletons. Material: peripheral blood. The receptor set was obtained from a man aged 50-60 years with active or convalescent COVID-19.

This clone was found a few times. The chain joins TRBV2 to TRBJ1-4, with a weak D call TRBD1 (6 bases). The CDR3 extends over 11 amino acids. CDR1 and CDR2 (germline): SNHLY, FYNNEI. Trimming shortened V by 6 bases and J by 14 bases, and 13 bases separated the two germline ends. CDR3 in DNA: TGTGCCAGCAGCAGGGGAGGGTGGCTGTTTTTT. It is translated as CASSRGGWLFF.

V is TRBV27 and J is TRBJ2-5; tentative D call: TRBD1 (5 bases). There are 13 residues in the CDR3. V was clipped by 3 bases and J by 4 bases, with 9 bases between them. The germline V gene encodes CDR1 MNHEY and CDR2 SMNVEV (reference sequence). The CDR3 nucleotides are TGTGCCAGCAGTTTTTCTACAGGAGAGACCCAGTACTTC. Protein product: CASSFSTGETQYF.

Note on this clone: An end of the junction differs from the germline gene, which may be a read error. The V gene is TRBV29-1, the J gene TRBJ1-2, with TRBD1 identical over 9 bases. The CDR3 has 13 residues. CDR1 is SQVTM and CDR2 is ANQGSEA in the germline V gene. This chain's CDR3 is CNVHRGLNYGYTF. Written as DNA, the CDR3 is TGCAACGTTCACAGGGGGCTTAACTATGGCTACACCTTC.

The CDR3 nucleotides are TGTGCCAGCAGGCTCCGACAGAGCAGCTCCTACGAGCAGTACTTC. Translating gives CASRLRQSSSYEQYF. This chain uses TRBV6-5 with TRBJ2-7; possible D gene TRBD1, 5 bases. V was pared by 6 bases and J by 0 bases, with 15 bases between. Germline values: CDR1 MNHEY, CDR2 SVGAGI. The CDR3 extends over 15 amino acids.

The chain uses TRBV27 and TRBJ2-7; TRBD1 matches at 8 bases. This CDR3 has 16 amino acids. The germline V gene has CDR1 MNHEY and CDR2 SMNVEV (reference sequence). The junction had 10 bases not matched to a gene; V was cut back by 5 bases and J by 1 base. CDR3 amino acids: CASSPRGLVQSYEQYF. For the CDR3, the DNA is TGTGCCAGCAGTCCCAGGGGGCTAGTCCAGTCCTACGAGCAGTACTTC.

The V gene is TRBV2, the J gene TRBJ2-5, with TRBD2 matching 11 bases. CDR1 is SNHLY and CDR2 is FYNNEI in the germline V gene. J gave up 5 bases and V 6 bases, and 8 bases lay outside the gene matches. The CDR3 runs 15 residues. The DNA for the CDR3 is TGTGCCAGCAGCCCTGCTAGCGGGGGGCGCGAGACCCAGTACTTC. Translated: CASSPASGGRETQYF.

This clone was observed a single time. The chain has TRBV7-3 and TRBJ1-6; 7 bases are a match to TRBD1. This CDR3 region has 15 residues. Germline CDR1 SGHTA, CDR2 FQGTGA. The V segment lost 5 bases and the J segment 8 bases; nucleotides outside the gene matches: 9. CDR3: CASSPMGQNHSPLHF. The CDR3 DNA reads TGTGCCAGCAGCCCGATGGGACAGAATCATTCACCCCTCCACTTT.

The V and J genes are TRBV19 and TRBJ1-2; D possibly corresponds to TRBD1 (6 bases). The germline V and J ends were trimmed by 10 bases and 4 bases, with 16 bases remaining between them. The CDR3 is made up of 13 amino acids. Germline assignment: CDR1 LNHDA and CDR2 SQIVND (reference sequence). CDR3 residues: CATVHEGVYGYTF. The CDR3 bases are TGTGCCACAGTCCACGAGGGGGTCTATGGCTACACCTTC.